This TCR beta chain emerged from a study of control samples from healthy donors and cancer patients. This CDR3 comprises 13 residues. From germline, CDR1 is SQVTM and CDR2 ANQGSEA. V shed 3 bases and J shed 1 base, with 9 bases lying between them. Sequencing was performed with immunoSEQ multiplex PCR; in TCRdb, only in-frame clones are kept and a portion is missing. The data contain roughly 100,000 clones, 90% to 95% of them seen just once; the ten biggest clones take up over 0.85%. The sequencing input was blood. This TCR derives from a woman in her twenties or thirties in good health. J is TRBJ1-1 and V is TRBV29-1; D might be TRBD1 (6 bases). The CDR3 protein is CSVDKGENTEAFF. The CDR3, as DNA: TGCAGCGTTGATAAGGGGGAGAACACTGAAGCTTTCTTT. Filled out from reference TRBV29-1 and TRBJ1-1, the complete variable domain reads SAVISQKPSRDICQRGTSLTIQCQVDSQVTMMFWYRQQPGQSLTLIATANQGSEATYESGFVIDKFPISRPNLTFSTLTVSNMSPEDSSIYLCSVDKGENTEAFFGQGTRLTVV.